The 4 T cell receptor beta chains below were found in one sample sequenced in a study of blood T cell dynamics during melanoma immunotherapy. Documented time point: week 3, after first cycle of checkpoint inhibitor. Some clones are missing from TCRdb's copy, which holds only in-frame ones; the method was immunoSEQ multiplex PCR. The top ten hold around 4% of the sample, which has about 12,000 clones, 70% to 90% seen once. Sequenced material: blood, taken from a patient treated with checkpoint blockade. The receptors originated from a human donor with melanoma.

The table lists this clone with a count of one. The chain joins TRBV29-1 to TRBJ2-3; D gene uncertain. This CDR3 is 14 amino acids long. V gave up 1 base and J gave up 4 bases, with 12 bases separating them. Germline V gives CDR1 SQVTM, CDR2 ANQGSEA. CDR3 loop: CSVEAAGSADTQYF. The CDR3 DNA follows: TGCAGCGTTGAAGCGGCCGGGTCCGCAGATACGCAGTATTTT.

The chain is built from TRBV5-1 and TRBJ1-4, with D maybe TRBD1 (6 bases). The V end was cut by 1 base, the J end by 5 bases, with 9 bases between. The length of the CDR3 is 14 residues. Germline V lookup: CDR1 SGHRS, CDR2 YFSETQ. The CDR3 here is CASSLRGANEKLFF. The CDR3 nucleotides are TGCGCCAGCAGCTTGCGGGGGGCGAATGAAAAACTGTTTTTT.

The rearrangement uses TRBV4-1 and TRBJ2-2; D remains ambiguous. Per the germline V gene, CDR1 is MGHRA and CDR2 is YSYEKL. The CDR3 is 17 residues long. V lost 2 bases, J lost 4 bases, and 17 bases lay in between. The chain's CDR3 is CASSQRNIQIGTGELFF. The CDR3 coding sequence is TGCGCCAGCAGCCAACGTAATATCCAGATCGGCACCGGGGAGCTGTTTTTT.

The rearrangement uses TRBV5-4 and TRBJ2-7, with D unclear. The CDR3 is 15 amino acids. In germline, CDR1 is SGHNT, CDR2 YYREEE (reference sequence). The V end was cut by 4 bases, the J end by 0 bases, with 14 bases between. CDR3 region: CASSLGRDSSYEQYF. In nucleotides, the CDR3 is TGTGCCAGCAGCCTTGGTAGAGATAGCTCCTACGAGCAGTACTTC. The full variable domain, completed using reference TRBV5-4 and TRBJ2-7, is ETGVTQSPTHLIKTRGQQVTLRCSSQSGHNTVSWYQQALGQGPQFIFQYYREEENGRGNFPPRFSGLQFPNYSSELNVNALELDDSALYLCASSLGRDSSYEQYFGPGTRLTVT.